This TCR beta chain came from a study of control samples from healthy donors and cancer patients. Produced via immunoSEQ multiplex PCR; TCRdb's table is partial and in-frame only. The sample lists 150,000 to 200,000 clones, roughly 91% occurring once. With V trimmed by 0 bases and J by 1 base, 6 bases remained unmatched. Looked up from germline, CDR1 is LGHNA and CDR2 is YNFKEQ. The CDR3 length is 18 residues. The V call is TRBV4-2, the J call TRBJ2-4, with 10 bases matching TRBD1. Sequenced sample: blood. This TCR came from a woman younger than 45 in good health. CDR3 sequence reads: CASSQDPRQGAAKNIQYF. The DNA for the CDR3 is TGTGCCAGCAGCCAAGATCCTAGACAGGGGGCGGCCAAAAACATTCAGTACTTC.